This T cell receptor beta chain was observed in a study of identical twins (dated by TCRdb to about 2016). General notes on the study: To test whether fetal clonotypes persist, this study deep-sequenced TCR alpha and beta repertoires from monozygotic twins, from unrelated adults of various ages, and from cord blood. To rule out contamination, replicate twin experiments were performed at different times with different library preparation protocols.

The study at large found these results: In monozygotic twins, out-of-frame TCR alpha sharing was systematically underestimated by recombination models, although the models agreed with sharing between unrelated individuals. Compared with coincidental sharing between unrelated individuals, out-of-frame TCR alpha sequences shared between twins had an excess of sequences with low generation probability. Conclusions relied on cross-sectional statistical analysis, since the same donors could not be followed over many years. Abundant cord blood beta clonotypes carried fewer insertions; young adult naive repertoires showed a weaker similar trend, while memory repertoires showed none. Invariant T cells such as MAIT and iNKT could partly confound zero-insertion analyses, although diverse VJ usage argued against such confounding for most clonotypes. The excess sharing between twins in beta out-of-frame sequences was weaker because fewer shared sequences reduced the signal-to-noise ratio.

For this clonotype: This clone's antigen is unknown. A junction boundary mismatches the germline segment, possibly from a read error.

To prepare the library, 5' RACE was applied. Data came from an Illumina HiSeq 2000. Template switching added a universal primer binding site, and the final cDNA carried a unique molecular identifier that allowed TCR cDNA molecules to be counted accurately. First-strand cDNA for TCR alpha and beta chains was synthesized from specific primers in the conserved constant-segment region. To control for contamination, every cDNA library carried two barcodes: a SMART-Mk sample barcode plus Illumina barcodes. TruSeq adapter sequences, together with Illumina sample barcodes, were added in two successive PCR steps. The TCR alpha and beta cDNA libraries were sequenced on the Illumina HiSeq platform using custom primers. In the source study's methods: MiGEC was used to process raw reads and extract unique molecular identifiers, and MiXCR was used to find CDR3 positions. Recombination models were inferred per individual with the repgenHMM and IGoR tools using an EM algorithm. Shared clonotypes were analyzed with the tcR package in R, and sharing was normalized by the product of cloneset sizes. To study raw recombination free of thymic and clonal selection effects, out-of-frame nonproductive sequences were analyzed. TCRdb redid the processing of the public reads, applying fastp at Q25 and MiXCR, and retained in-frame beta chains. Rows are unified per CDR3 protein, each entry keeping the most common DNA and genes. The V and J calls here are based on TCRdb, not the publication. The sample table records around 280,000 distinct CDR3 sequences; under 9.5% of these occur just once. The ten biggest clones cover approximately 2% of the sample.

Based on the germline V gene, the CDR1 and CDR2 sequences are MNHNS and SASEGT. From the cysteine through the phenylalanine, the CDR3 covers 11 amino acids. Here the CDR3 DNA is all that survives: 33 bases in frame from base 1. Only healthy Caucasian donors were included. Three pairs of female monozygotic twins, all aged roughly 18 to 29 years, were included in the twin cohort. Miltenyi CD45RO+ enrichment and human naive T-cell isolation kits were used to isolate memory (CD45RO+) and naive T cells from PBMC. These data were likewise used in another study, on yellow fever vaccine responses in identical twins. Drawing on the second study: The T cell response to vaccination in identical twins was reported by the authors to appear partly convergent and partly personalized. In the study, vaccine-responding T cell clones were precisely tracked in identical twins.

The sequenced sample was memory (CD45RO+) T cells sorted from blood. Explained via the paper, the cell subset or site label denotes: CD45RO+ enriched T cells. The receptor comes from a woman aged 18-29 years in good health. This chain joins TRBV6-1 to TRBJ2-4; the D segment might be TRBD1 or TRBD2, since each matches 6 bases. The CDR3 reads CASSASGGEHF. The nucleotides read TGTGCCAGCAGTGCTTCCGGGGGCGAGCACTTC.